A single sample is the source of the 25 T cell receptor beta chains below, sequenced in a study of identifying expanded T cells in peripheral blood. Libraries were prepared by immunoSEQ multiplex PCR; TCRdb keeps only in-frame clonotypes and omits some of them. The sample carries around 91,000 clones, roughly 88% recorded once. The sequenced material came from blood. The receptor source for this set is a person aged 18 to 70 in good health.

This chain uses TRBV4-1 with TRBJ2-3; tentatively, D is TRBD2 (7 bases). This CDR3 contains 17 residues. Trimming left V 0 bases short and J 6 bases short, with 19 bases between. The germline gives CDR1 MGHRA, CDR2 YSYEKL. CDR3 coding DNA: TGCGCCAGCAGCCAAGATTGGTCGGGGGGCCCCCCGGATACGCAGTATTTT. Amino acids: CASSQDWSGGPPDTQYF.

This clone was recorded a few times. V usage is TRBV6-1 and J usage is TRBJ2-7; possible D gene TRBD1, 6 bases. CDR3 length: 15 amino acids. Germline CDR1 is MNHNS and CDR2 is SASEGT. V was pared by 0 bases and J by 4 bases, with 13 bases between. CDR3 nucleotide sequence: TGTGCCAGCAGTGAAGCAAACAGGGCCCTTTACGAGCAGTACTTC. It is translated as CASSEANRALYEQYF.

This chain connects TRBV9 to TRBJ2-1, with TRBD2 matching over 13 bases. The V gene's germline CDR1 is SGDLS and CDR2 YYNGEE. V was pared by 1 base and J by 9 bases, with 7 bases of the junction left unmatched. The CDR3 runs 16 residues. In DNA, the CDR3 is TGTGCCAGCAGCGTAACCCGGACTAGCGGGAGATTTGAGCAGTTCTTC. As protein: CASSVTRTSGRFEQFF.

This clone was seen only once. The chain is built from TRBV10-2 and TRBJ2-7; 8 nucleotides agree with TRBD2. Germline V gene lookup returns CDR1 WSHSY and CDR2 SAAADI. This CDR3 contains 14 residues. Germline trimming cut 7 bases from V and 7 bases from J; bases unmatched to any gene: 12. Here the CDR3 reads CASTQVAGTGEQYF. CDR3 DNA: TGCGCCAGCACCCAAGTAGCGGGAACCGGGGAGCAGTACTTC.

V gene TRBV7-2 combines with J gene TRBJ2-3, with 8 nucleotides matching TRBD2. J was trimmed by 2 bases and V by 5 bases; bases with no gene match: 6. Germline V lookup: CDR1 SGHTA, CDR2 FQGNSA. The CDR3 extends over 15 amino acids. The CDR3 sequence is CASSATSVITDTQYF. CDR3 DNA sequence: TGTGCCAGCAGCGCGACTAGCGTAATCACAGATACGCAGTATTTT.

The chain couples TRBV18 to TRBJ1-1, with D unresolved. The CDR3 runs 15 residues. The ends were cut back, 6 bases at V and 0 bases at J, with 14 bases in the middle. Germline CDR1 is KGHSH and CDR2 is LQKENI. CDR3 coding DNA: TGTGCCAGCTCGAGGTTGAGCACTCTGAACACTGAAGCTTTCTTT. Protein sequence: CASSRLSTLNTEAFF.

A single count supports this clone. The CDR3 nucleotides read TGTGGAGTGGGGGTTCCCTACGAGCAGTACTTC. This sequence encodes CGVGVPYEQYF. The J gene is TRBJ2-7, the V gene TRBV6-5; D is tentatively TRBD1 or TRBD2 (5 bases each). The germline V gene has CDR1 MNHEY and CDR2 SVGAGI. CDR3 length equals 11 residues.

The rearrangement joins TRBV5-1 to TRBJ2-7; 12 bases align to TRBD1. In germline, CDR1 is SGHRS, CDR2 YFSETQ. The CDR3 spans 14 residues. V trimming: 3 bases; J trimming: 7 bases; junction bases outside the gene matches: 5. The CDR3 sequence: CASSSGQGALEQYF. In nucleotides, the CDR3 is TGCGCCAGCAGCTCGGGACAGGGGGCGCTTGAGCAGTACTTC.

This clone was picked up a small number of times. CDR3 amino acids: CASSTTGSGNTIYF. The DNA of the CDR3 is TGTGCCAGCTCAACGACCGGATCTGGAAACACCATATATTTT. V usage is TRBV18 and J usage is TRBJ1-3, with unresolved D. The CDR3 is 14 residues long. The germline gives CDR1 KGHSH, CDR2 LQKENI. V lost 5 bases, J lost 1 base, and 9 bases lay in between.

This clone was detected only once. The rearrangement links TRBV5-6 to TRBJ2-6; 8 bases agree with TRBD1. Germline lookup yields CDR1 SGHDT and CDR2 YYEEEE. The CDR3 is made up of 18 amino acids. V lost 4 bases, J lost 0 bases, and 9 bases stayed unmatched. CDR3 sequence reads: CASSRPGQAFSGANVLTF. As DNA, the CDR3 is TGTGCCAGCAGCCGTCCGGGACAGGCCTTCTCTGGGGCCAACGTCCTGACTTTC.

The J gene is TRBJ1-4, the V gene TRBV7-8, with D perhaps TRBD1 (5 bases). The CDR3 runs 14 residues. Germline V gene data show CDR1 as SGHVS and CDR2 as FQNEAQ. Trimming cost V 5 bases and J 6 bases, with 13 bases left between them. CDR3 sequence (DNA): TGTGCCAGCAGCCCGGGGGGGGTACATGAAAAACTGTTTTTT. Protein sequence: CASSPGGVHEKLFF.

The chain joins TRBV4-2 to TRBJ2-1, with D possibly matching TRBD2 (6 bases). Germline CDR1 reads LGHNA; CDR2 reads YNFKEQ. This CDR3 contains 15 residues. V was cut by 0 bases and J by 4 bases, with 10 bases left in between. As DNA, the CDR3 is TGTGCCAGCAGCCAAGATCGGGCGGGGTACAATGAGCAGTTCTTC. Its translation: CASSQDRAGYNEQFF.

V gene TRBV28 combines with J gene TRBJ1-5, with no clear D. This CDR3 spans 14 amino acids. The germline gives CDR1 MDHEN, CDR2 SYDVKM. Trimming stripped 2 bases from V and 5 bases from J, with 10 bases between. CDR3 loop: CASSLRLAHQPQHF. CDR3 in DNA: TGTGCCAGCAGTTTAAGGCTGGCGCATCAGCCCCAGCATTTT. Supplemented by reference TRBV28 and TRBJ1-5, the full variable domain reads DVKVTQSSRYLVKRTGEKVFLECVQDMDHENMFWYRQDPGLGLRLIYFSYDVKMKEKGDIPEGYSVSREKKERFSLILESASTNQTSMYLCASSLRLAHQPQHFGDGTRLSIL.

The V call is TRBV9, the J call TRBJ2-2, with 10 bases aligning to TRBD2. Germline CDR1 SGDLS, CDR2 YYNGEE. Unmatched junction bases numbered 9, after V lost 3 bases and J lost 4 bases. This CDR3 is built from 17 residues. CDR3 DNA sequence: TGTGCCAGCAGCGGAGGGCTAGCGGGGGCCGTCACCGGGGAGCTGTTTTTT. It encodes CASSGGLAGAVTGELFF.

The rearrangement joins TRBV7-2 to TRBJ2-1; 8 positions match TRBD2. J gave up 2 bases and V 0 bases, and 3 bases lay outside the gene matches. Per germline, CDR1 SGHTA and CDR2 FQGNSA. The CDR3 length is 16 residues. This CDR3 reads CASSLAVAGPYNEQFF. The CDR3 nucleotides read TGTGCCAGCAGCTTAGCCGTAGCGGGGCCCTACAATGAGCAGTTCTTC.

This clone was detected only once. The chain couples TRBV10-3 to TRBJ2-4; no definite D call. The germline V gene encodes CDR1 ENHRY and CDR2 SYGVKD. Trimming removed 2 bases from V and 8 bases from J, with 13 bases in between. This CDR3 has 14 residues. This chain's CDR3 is CAISEDSGSYIQYF. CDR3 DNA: TGTGCCATCAGTGAGGACTCCGGGTCGTACATTCAGTACTTC.

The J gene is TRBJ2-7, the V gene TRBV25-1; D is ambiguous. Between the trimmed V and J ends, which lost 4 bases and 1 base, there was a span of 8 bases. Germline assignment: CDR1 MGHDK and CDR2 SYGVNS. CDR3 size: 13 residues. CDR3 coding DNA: TGTGCCAGCAGTGCCGCTGGATCCTACGAGCAGTACTTC. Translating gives CASSAAGSYEQYF.

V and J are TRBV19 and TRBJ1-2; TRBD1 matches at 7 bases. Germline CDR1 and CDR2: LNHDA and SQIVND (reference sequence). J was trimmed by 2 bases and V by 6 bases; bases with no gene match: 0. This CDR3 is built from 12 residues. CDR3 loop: CASSRGNYGYTF. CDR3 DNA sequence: TGTGCCAGTAGCAGGGGGAACTATGGCTACACCTTC.

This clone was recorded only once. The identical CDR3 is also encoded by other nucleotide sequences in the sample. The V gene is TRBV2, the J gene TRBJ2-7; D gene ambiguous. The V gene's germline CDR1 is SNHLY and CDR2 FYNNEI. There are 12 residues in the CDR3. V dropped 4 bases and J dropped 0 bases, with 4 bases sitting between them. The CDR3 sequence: CASSVASYEQYF. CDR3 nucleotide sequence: TGTGCCAGCAGTGTCGCCTCCTACGAGCAGTACTTC.

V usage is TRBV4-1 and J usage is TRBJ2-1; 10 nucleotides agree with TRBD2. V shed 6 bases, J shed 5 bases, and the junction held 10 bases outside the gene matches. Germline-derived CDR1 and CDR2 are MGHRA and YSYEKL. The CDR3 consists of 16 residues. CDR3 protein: CASRGGGTSENNEQFF. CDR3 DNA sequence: TGCGCCAGCAGAGGGGGGGGGACTAGCGAAAACAATGAGCAGTTCTTC.

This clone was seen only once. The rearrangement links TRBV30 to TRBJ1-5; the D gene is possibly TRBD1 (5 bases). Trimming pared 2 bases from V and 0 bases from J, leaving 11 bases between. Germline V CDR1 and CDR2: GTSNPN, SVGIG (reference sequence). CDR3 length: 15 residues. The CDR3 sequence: CAWSRQLISNQPQHF. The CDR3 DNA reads TGTGCCTGGAGTAGACAGTTAATTAGCAATCAGCCCCAGCATTTT.

The CDR3, as DNA: TGTGCCAGCAGCGTACGATCTAGCGGTAGCTCCTACAATGAGCAGTTCTTC. Translation: CASSVRSSGSSYNEQFF. The chain links TRBV7-2 to TRBJ2-1; 7 bases fit TRBD2. With V trimmed by 5 bases and J by 0 bases, 10 bases remained unmatched. The germline V gene has CDR1 SGHTA and CDR2 FQGNSA. The CDR3 has 17 amino acids.

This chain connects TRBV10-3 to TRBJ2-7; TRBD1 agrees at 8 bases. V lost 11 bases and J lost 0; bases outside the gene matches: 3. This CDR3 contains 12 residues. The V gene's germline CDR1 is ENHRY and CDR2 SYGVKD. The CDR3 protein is CASGTGSYEQYF. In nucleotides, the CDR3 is TGTGCCTCCGGGACAGGCTCCTACGAGCAGTACTTC.

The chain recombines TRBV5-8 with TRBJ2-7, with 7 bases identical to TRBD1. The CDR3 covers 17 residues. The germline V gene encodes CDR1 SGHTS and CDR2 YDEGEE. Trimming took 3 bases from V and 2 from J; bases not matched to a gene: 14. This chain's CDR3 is CASSYASHRGYPYEQYF. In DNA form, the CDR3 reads TGTGCCAGCAGCTACGCTAGTCACAGGGGTTATCCCTACGAGCAGTACTTC.

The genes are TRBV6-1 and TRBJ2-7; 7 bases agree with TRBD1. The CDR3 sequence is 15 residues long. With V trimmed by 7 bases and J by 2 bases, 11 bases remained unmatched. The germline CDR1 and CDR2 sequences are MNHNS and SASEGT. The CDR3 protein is CASIRWDSNPYEQYF. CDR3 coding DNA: TGTGCCAGCATTCGCTGGGACAGCAACCCCTACGAGCAGTACTTC.